These 13 T cell receptor beta chains came from one sample sequenced in a study of T cell repertoires in cytomegalovirus infection. Using its own MiXCR run on the reads, TCRdb lists one record per CDR3 protein. The profile shows approximately 1,000,000 distinct CDR3 sequences, roughly 31% of them singletons. These receptors lack a known antigen. The sample was cultured CD8+ T cells from PBMCs, taken from culture after CMV antigen stimulation. These TCRs come from a human donor in good health (CMV status not recorded). Some clones in this sample may be carry-over from other donors' samples.

The chain couples TRBV7-8 to TRBJ2-1, with 11 bases identical to TRBD1. CDR1 is SGHVS and CDR2 is FQNEAQ in the germline V gene. There are 23 residues in the CDR3. Trimming cost V 2 bases and J 1 base; bases outside gene matches: 22. The CDR3 is CASSLYFWGTGGLLEGSYNEQFF. The CDR3 coding sequence is TGTGCCAGCAGCTTATACTTTTGGGGGACAGGGGGGCTCTTAGAGGGGTCCTACAATGAGCAGTTCTTC.

The J gene is TRBJ1-1, the V gene TRBV24-1; TRBD1 aligns across 7 bases. Per germline, CDR1 KGHDR and CDR2 SFDVKD. V lost 4 bases, J lost 4 bases, and 2 bases stayed unmatched. CDR3 length equals 13 residues. The CDR3 here is CATSDHRGTEAFF. CDR3 sequence (DNA): TGTGCCACCAGTGACCACAGGGGCACTGAAGCTTTCTTT.

The sample holds a few counts of this clonotype. V usage is TRBV6-6 and J usage is TRBJ1-1, with a possible D match to TRBD1 (5 bases). Trimming took off 10 bases at V and 3 bases at J, with 9 bases between the two ends. There are 11 residues in the CDR3. The germline V gene encodes CDR1 MNHNY and CDR2 SVGAGI (reference sequence). The CDR3 sequence: CATWTHTEAFF. The DNA for the CDR3 is TGTGCCACCTGGACACACACTGAAGCTTTCTTT.

This sequence joins TRBV27 and TRBJ1-5, with D possibly matching TRBD1 (6 bases). V lost 6 bases to trimming and J lost 0 bases, with 18 bases between them. From germline, CDR1 is MNHEY and CDR2 SMNVEV (reference sequence). The CDR3 contains 17 residues. The CDR3 region has the DNA TGTGCCAGCAGGTATAACGGGGGCAGGACTAGCAATCAGCCCCAGCATTTT. This translates into CASRYNGGRTSNQPQHF.

The J gene is TRBJ2-7, the V gene TRBV9, with D perhaps matching TRBD1 (6 bases). This CDR3 region has 14 residues. CDR1 SGDLS and CDR2 YYNGEE come from the germline V gene. Trimming left V 4 bases short and J 0 bases short, with 11 bases between. CDR3: CASSITGISYEQYF. The CDR3 DNA follows: TGTGCCAGCAGCATAACAGGGATCTCCTACGAGCAGTACTTC.

V and J are TRBV11-2 and TRBJ2-1; 10 nucleotides line up with TRBD2. V dropped 2 bases and J dropped 10; count of bases not matched to a gene: 8. This CDR3 comprises 15 residues. Germline CDR1 SGHAT, CDR2 FQNNGV. The CDR3 sequence: CASSLSSSGGVEQFF. The CDR3 DNA reads as TGTGCCAGCAGCTTAAGTTCTAGCGGGGGCGTGGAGCAGTTCTTC.

The chain recombines TRBV7-9 with TRBJ2-4; D not resolved. This CDR3 spans 16 amino acids. Trimming removed 1 base at V and 0 bases at J, with 10 bases between. CDR1 and CDR2 (germline): SEHNR, FQNEAQ (reference sequence). The DNA for the CDR3 is TGTGCCAGCAGCTTAGGTCCCCAGTTAGCCAAAAACATTCAGTACTTC. As protein: CASSLGPQLAKNIQYF. Full variable domain (rest looked up from reference TRBV7-9 and TRBJ2-4): DTGVSQNPRHKITKRGQNVTFRCDPISEHNRLYWYRQTLGQGPEFLTYFQNEAQLEKSRLLSDRFSAERPKGSFSTLEIQRTEQGDSAMYLCASSLGPQLAKNIQYFGAGTRLSVL.

The CDR3 loop reads CASSAFTGGDSPLHF. The CDR3 bases are TGTGCCAGCAGTGCGTTCACAGGGGGTGATTCACCCCTCCACTTT. This chain uses TRBV25-1 with TRBJ1-6; TRBD1 matches 8 bases. Losses at the gene ends were 4 bases for V and 8 bases for J; bases not matched to a gene: 7. CDR1 MGHDK and CDR2 SYGVNS come from the germline V gene. This CDR3 region has 15 residues.

The rearrangement joins TRBV6-2 or TRBV6-3 to TRBJ2-5, with D perhaps TRBD1 or TRBD2 (7 bases each). Germline-derived CDR1 and CDR2 are MNHEY and SVGEGT. V was shortened by 8 bases and J by 4 bases, with 20 bases between the two germline ends. The CDR3 consists of 15 residues. The chain's CDR3 is CASSGGAGLRETQYF. DNA of the CDR3: TGTGCCAGCTCAGGGGGGGCAGGGCTGCGAGAGACCCAGTACTTC.

This clonotype was seen many times. The chain has TRBV6-5 and TRBJ2-6; TRBD1 aligns across 7 bases. Trimming at V came to 6 bases and at J to 3 bases, leaving 5 bases not matched to a gene. Germline V gene lookup returns CDR1 MNHEY and CDR2 SVGAGI. CDR3 size: 15 residues. The CDR3 sequence: CASRDRVYGANVLTF. CDR3 sequence (DNA): TGTGCCAGCAGAGACAGGGTGTATGGGGCCAACGTCCTGACTTTC.

V usage is TRBV27 and J usage is TRBJ1-2; TRBD1 is a possible D gene (6 bases). V shed 3 bases and J shed 7 bases, with 12 bases lying between them. CDR3 length equals 13 residues. Germline CDR1 reads MNHEY; CDR2 reads SMNVEV (reference sequence). CDR3 loop: CASSLMGGRGYTF. The CDR3 bases are TGTGCCAGCAGTTTGATGGGGGGCCGTGGCTACACCTTC.

This clonotype was found many times. The chain combines TRBV7-8 with TRBJ2-1; no clear D gene. CDR3 length equals 16 residues. In germline, CDR1 is SGHVS, CDR2 FQNEAQ. The V gene lost 4 bases and the J gene lost 0 bases, with 13 bases spanning the gap. In DNA form, the CDR3 reads TGTGCCAGCAGCTGGTACCCGAAGAGCTCCTACAATGAGCAGTTCTTC. It translates to CASSWYPKSSYNEQFF.

The V and J genes are TRBV27 and TRBJ2-3, with D possibly called TRBD1 or TRBD2 (5 bases each). Per germline, CDR1 MNHEY and CDR2 SMNVEV (reference sequence). Trimming cost V 4 bases and J 5 bases, with 16 bases left between them. The CDR3 spans 15 residues. In DNA form, the CDR3 reads TGTGCCAGCAGTTATATACGAGGGGTCGGAGATACGCAGTATTTT. Its translation: CASSYIRGVGDTQYF.